A single sample gave rise to the 22 T cell receptor beta chains below, sequenced in a study of metastatic and nonmetastatic thyroid tumors. Every patient underwent thyroid surgery untreated. With MiXCR, TCRdb reprocessed the PCR reads. The sample has 9,500 to 12,000 clones, approximately 30% seen once. Material: adjacent normal tissue. The receptors were gathered from a male donor with papillary thyroid cancer or a benign thyroid nodule (not recorded which). Some clones in this sample may be carry-over from other donors' samples.

V is TRBV6-1 and J is TRBJ2-7, with D uncertain. Germline CDR1 is MNHNS and CDR2 is SASEGT. V was cut by 6 bases and J by 3 bases, with 15 bases left in between. The CDR3 is 14 residues long. The DNA for the CDR3 is TGTGCCAGCAGCAGCTACAAAGAACGCTACGAGCAGTACTTC. Protein: CASSSYKERYEQYF.

This chain uses TRBV11-2 with TRBJ2-5; no clear D gene. This CDR3 contains 15 residues. The V gene's germline CDR1 is SGHAT and CDR2 FQNNGV. V was shortened by 5 bases and J by 2 bases, with 15 bases between the two germline ends. CDR3 in amino acids: CASSQESVDQETQYF. In DNA form, the CDR3 reads TGTGCCAGCAGCCAAGAGAGCGTCGATCAAGAGACCCAGTACTTC.

This chain uses TRBV6-1 with TRBJ1-2; 11 nucleotides align to TRBD1. The germline V gene has CDR1 MNHNS and CDR2 SASEGT. V shed 6 bases and J 4 bases; nucleotides not matched to a gene: 4. The CDR3 loop spans 14 amino acids. CDR3 sequence (DNA): TGTGCCAGCAGCGGACAGGGGGCTATCTATGGCTACACCTTC. Translation: CASSGQGAIYGYTF.

The CDR3 nucleotides read TGCAGTGCCGGGATGAATGACAATCAGCCCCAGCATTTT. Residues: CSAGMNDNQPQHF. The chain combines TRBV20-1 with TRBJ1-5; D is undetermined. With 6 bases removed from V and 3 bases from J, the gap between germline ends came to 12 bases. The germline CDR1 and CDR2 sequences are DFQATT and SNEGSKA (reference sequence). The CDR3 has 13 amino acids.

In this sample, this clone turned up many times. This sample also contains other DNA sequences that code for the same CDR3. CDR3 sequence: CAWSVLRSGRRSSYNEQFF. CDR3 DNA: TGTGCCTGGAGTGTACTCCGTAGCGGGAGGCGTTCGTCTTACAATGAGCAGTTCTTC. This chain links TRBV30 with TRBJ2-1, with 10 bases matching TRBD2. The junction had 15 bases not matched to a gene; V was cut back by 0 bases and J by 4 bases. This CDR3 contains 19 residues. CDR1 GTSNPN and CDR2 SVGIG come from the germline V gene (reference sequence).

The CDR3 nucleotides read TGCAGTGCGGCCGGAGCTAACTATGGCTACACCTTC. This encodes CSAAGANYGYTF. This chain connects TRBV20-1 to TRBJ1-2; D unresolved. V was cut by 6 bases and J by 0 bases, with 8 bases left in between. The CDR3 totals 12 residues. CDR1 and CDR2 from the germline V gene are DFQATT and SNEGSKA (reference sequence).

A few counts support this clone. The CDR3 reads CASSRGLAGGYNEQFF. As DNA, the CDR3 is TGTGCCAGCAGCCGGGGACTAGCGGGAGGGTACAATGAGCAGTTCTTC. The chain uses TRBV11-3 and TRBJ2-1; 16 nucleotides line up with TRBD2. This CDR3 contains 16 residues. CDR1 is SGHNT, CDR2 YENEEA, per germline. V lost 5 bases, J lost 4 bases, and 2 bases stayed unmatched.

The V gene is TRBV13, the J gene TRBJ1-6; D unclear. Trimming removed 2 bases from V and 10 bases from J, with 15 bases in between. CDR3 length: 15 amino acids. The germline V gene has CDR1 PRHDT and CDR2 FYEKMQ (reference sequence). CDR3 amino acids: CASSLSFLEGSPLHF. CDR3 nucleotides: TGTGCCAGCAGCTTATCTTTTTTAGAGGGATCACCCCTCCACTTT.

Here the CDR3 reads CASSEAFGQGVYEQYF. The CDR3 DNA is TGTGCCAGCAGTGAAGCCTTCGGACAGGGGGTCTACGAGCAGTACTTC. This rearrangement joins TRBV2 to TRBJ2-7; 10 nucleotides match TRBD1. The J segment lost 3 bases and the V segment lost 0 bases, leaving 5 bases of the junction unmatched. This CDR3 has 16 amino acids. Germline CDR1 reads SNHLY; CDR2 reads FYNNEI.

The rearrangement links TRBV28 to TRBJ2-1, with D uncertain. There are 14 residues in the CDR3. With 6 bases removed from V and 0 bases from J, the gap between germline ends came to 9 bases. Germline assignment: CDR1 MDHEN and CDR2 SYDVKM. The DNA for the CDR3 is TGTGCCAGCAGCCGACTCAGCTCCTACAATGAGCAGTTCTTC. It encodes CASSRLSSYNEQFF. Based on the CDR3 plus reference TRBV28 and TRBJ2-1, the full variable domain is DVKVTQSSRYLVKRTGEKVFLECVQDMDHENMFWYRQDPGLGLRLIYFSYDVKMKEKGDIPEGYSVSREKKERFSLILESASTNQTSMYLCASSRLSSYNEQFFGPGTRLTVL.

The chain has TRBV11-2 and TRBJ2-1; D gene uncertain. V was shortened by 7 bases and J by 4 bases, with 11 bases between the two germline ends. This CDR3 contains 13 residues. CDR1 and CDR2 from the germline V gene are SGHAT and FQNNGV. CDR3 sequence: CASTAKTYNEQFF. The CDR3 region has the DNA TGTGCCAGCACCGCGAAGACATACAATGAGCAGTTCTTC.

The chain recombines TRBV20-1 with TRBJ2-3; weak D call: TRBD2 (7 bases). Per germline, CDR1 DFQATT and CDR2 SNEGSKA (reference sequence). V was cut by 3 bases and J by 2 bases, with 18 bases left in between. The CDR3 contains 16 residues. The CDR3 reads CSASSVWRGPTDTQYF. For the CDR3, the DNA is TGCAGTGCTAGTTCTGTTTGGCGGGGGCCCACAGATACGCAGTATTTT.

The chain carries TRBV7-2 and TRBJ2-7; 8 nucleotides match TRBD1. Germline trimming cut 3 bases from V and 3 bases from J; bases unmatched to any gene: 7. CDR1 and CDR2 (germline): SGHTA, FQGNSA. The CDR3 runs 15 residues. CDR3 DNA sequence: TGTGCCAGCAGCTTCTCCGGACAGGGTTACTACGAGCAGTACTTC. Protein: CASSFSGQGYYEQYF.

This clone was detected a few times. An end of the junction does not agree with germline; a read error may underlie this. This chain joins TRBV29-1 and TRBJ2-6, with D tentatively TRBD1 or TRBD2 (6 bases each). The germline CDR1 and CDR2 sequences are SQVTM and ANQGSEA. This CDR3 has 16 amino acids. For the CDR3, the DNA is TGCAGCGTGCTGCGGGCAGGGGACTCTGGGTCCAACGTCCTGACTTTC. Encoded protein: CSVLRAGDSGSNVLTF.

This clone was detected ten times or more. V and J are TRBV6-1 and TRBJ2-2; no clear D. This CDR3 region has 13 residues. V lost 0 bases and J 1 base, leaving 0 bases between the germline ends. In germline, CDR1 is MNHNS, CDR2 SASEGT. The CDR3 nucleotides read TGTGCCAGCAGTGAAGCGAACACCGGGGAGCTGTTTTTT. Protein sequence: CASSEANTGELFF.

This clone was seen a handful of times. The chain joins TRBV27 to TRBJ2-2; 7 bases map to TRBD2. Germline CDR1 MNHEY, CDR2 SMNVEV (reference sequence). Unmatched junction bases numbered 8, after V lost 2 bases and J lost 8 bases. The length of the CDR3 is 15 residues. In DNA, the CDR3 is TGTGCCAGCAGTTTAGGGCCTTCCGGGAGGGGGGAGCTGTTTTTT. It encodes CASSLGPSGRGELFF.

The rearrangement joins TRBV20-1 to TRBJ1-2, with 7 positions matching TRBD1. Germline values: CDR1 DFQATT, CDR2 SNEGSKA (reference sequence). Trimming removed 4 bases from V and 4 bases from J; junction bases left unmatched: 9. The CDR3 covers 14 residues. The CDR3 bases are TGCAGTGCTACTTACCTAGGACAGGCCTATGGCTACACCTTC. This sequence encodes CSATYLGQAYGYTF.

This clone was counted only a few times. The gene calls are TRBV11-2 and TRBJ1-6; 9 nucleotides line up with TRBD1. Germline values: CDR1 SGHAT, CDR2 FQNNGV. The CDR3 is 13 residues long. Trimming took 0 bases from V and 18 from J; bases not matched to a gene: 6. The CDR3: CASSLDDRDRAHF. As DNA, the CDR3 is TGTGCCAGCAGCTTAGATGACCGGGACAGGGCCCACTTT.

The chain recombines TRBV28 with TRBJ1-2; no clear D. This CDR3 is built from 11 residues. Germline-derived CDR1 and CDR2 are MDHEN and SYDVKM. The V gene lost 7 bases and the J gene lost 5 bases, with 8 bases spanning the gap. In DNA, the CDR3 is TGTGCCAGCACCCAGTATTATGGCTACACCTTC. Its translation is CASTQYYGYTF.

This clone was seen only a few times. The chain carries TRBV2 and TRBJ2-7, with TRBD2 identical over 11 bases. Per the germline V gene, CDR1 is SNHLY and CDR2 is FYNNEI. CDR3 length equals 15 residues. V was pared by 7 bases and J by 3 bases, with 8 bases of the junction left unmatched. CDR3 nucleotide sequence: TGTGCCAGCATGGTAGCGGGAGGGGGGATCTACGAGCAGTACTTC. Protein product: CASMVAGGGIYEQYF.

The table lists this clone with a few counts. The chain carries TRBV6-6 and TRBJ2-7, with 8 bases matching TRBD1. The germline V gene encodes CDR1 MNHNY and CDR2 SVGAGI (reference sequence). CDR3 length equals 14 residues. J was trimmed by 5 bases and V by 0 bases; bases with no gene match: 3. CDR3 nucleotide sequence: TGTGCCAGCAGTTACTCCAGGGGGCACGACGAGCAGTACTTC. It yields the protein CASSYSRGHDEQYF.

V is TRBV5-4 and J is TRBJ1-1, with a weak D call TRBD1 (5 bases). CDR3 size: 16 residues. Germline CDR1 reads SGHNT; CDR2 reads YYREEE (reference sequence). Trimming took 2 bases from V and 1 from J, leaving 15 bases between them. CDR3 sequence reads: CASSLLVGQGNTEAFF. Here the CDR3 DNA reads TGTGCCAGCAGCTTACTAGTTGGCCAGGGGAACACTGAAGCTTTCTTT.